One sample yielded the 17 T cell receptor beta chains listed below, sequenced in a study of multiple sclerosis patients with progressive multifocal leukoencephalopathy. Only in-frame clones appear in the TCRdb table, and some are missing; sequencing was by immunoSEQ multiplex PCR. The data show some 31,000 clones, with roughly 89% seen just once and about 1.6% held by the top ten. Specified time point: about 6 months of natalizumab therapy. The specimen comprised PBMCs, sampled from a patient treated with natalizumab. The source is a human donor with multiple sclerosis.

Concerning this clone: Other DNA sequences in the sample encode the same CDR3. This chain links TRBV5-4 with TRBJ2-7; D might be TRBD1 or TRBD2, each matching 5 bases. CDR1 and CDR2 (germline): SGHNT, YYREEE (reference sequence). The CDR3 runs to 15 residues. Trimming removed 5 bases from V and 3 bases from J, with 18 bases in between. CDR3 nucleotides: TGTGCCAGCAGTTTGTTTGGGGGAATCGACTACGAGCAGTACTTC. Amino acid sequence: CASSLFGGIDYEQYF. The full variable domain, with the rest looked up from reference TRBV5-4 and TRBJ2-7, is ETGVTQSPTHLIKTRGQQVTLRCSSQSGHNTVSWYQQALGQGPQFIFQYYREEENGRGNFPPRFSGLQFPNYSSELNVNALELDDSALYLCASSLFGGIDYEQYFGPGTRLTVT.

J is TRBJ1-1 and V is TRBV7-9; 7 nucleotides align to TRBD1. The CDR3 extends over 12 amino acids. CDR1 and CDR2 (germline): SEHNR, FQNEAQ (reference sequence). Losses at the gene ends were 5 bases for V and 6 bases for J; bases not matched to a gene: 3. The CDR3 region is CASSPGTAEAFF. CDR3 in DNA: TGTGCCAGCAGCCCCGGGACAGCTGAAGCTTTCTTT. Full variable domain (rest looked up from reference TRBV7-9 and TRBJ1-1): DTGVSQNPRHKITKRGQNVTFRCDPISEHNRLYWYRQTLGQGPEFLTYFQNEAQLEKSRLLSDRFSAERPKGSFSTLEIQRTEQGDSAMYLCASSPGTAEAFFGQGTRLTVV.

This clone came up a few times. The chain joins TRBV27 to TRBJ1-1; possible D gene TRBD1, 5 bases. CDR3 length equals 12 residues. The germline CDR1 and CDR2 sequences are MNHEY and SMNVEV (reference sequence). V gave up 5 bases and J gave up 4 bases, with 8 bases separating them. The CDR3 here is CASSPGGTEAFF. In DNA form, the CDR3 reads TGTGCCAGCAGTCCGGGGGGCACTGAAGCTTTCTTT.

V is TRBV6-5 and J is TRBJ1-2; 9 bases are a match to TRBD1. With 2 bases clipped from V and 9 bases from J, the junction kept 4 bases outside the gene matches. Germline values: CDR1 MNHEY, CDR2 SVGAGI. CDR3 size: 13 residues. In nucleotides, the CDR3 is TGTGCCAGCAGTTACAGGACAGGGGACAGCTACACCTTC. It translates to CASSYRTGDSYTF.

A few counts support this clone. The rearrangement uses TRBV7-6 and TRBJ2-7; 9 nucleotides agree with TRBD1. Germline V CDR1 and CDR2: SGHVS, FNYEAQ. Trimming at V came to 5 bases and at J to 5 bases, leaving 7 bases not matched to a gene. The CDR3 extends over 14 amino acids. The CDR3 DNA follows: TGTGCCAGCAGCCAGACAGGGGGGGTGGACGAGCAGTACTTC. Protein sequence: CASSQTGGVDEQYF.

The chain links TRBV7-2 to TRBJ1-2; tentative D call: TRBD1 (6 bases). Germline V CDR1 and CDR2: SGHTA, FQGNSA. Trimming cost V 0 bases and J 9 bases, with 14 bases left between them. CDR3 length equals 14 residues. CDR3 sequence reads: CASSLARDNGRYTF. The CDR3 DNA sequence: TGTGCCAGCAGCTTAGCCCGGGACAACGGGCGCTACACCTTC.

This chain links TRBV4-2 with TRBJ2-1; 11 nucleotides align to TRBD2. Trimming took 0 bases from V and 8 from J; bases not matched to a gene: 12. Germline V gene lookup returns CDR1 LGHNA and CDR2 YNFKEQ. CDR3 length: 18 amino acids. The CDR3 nucleotides are TGTGCCAGCAGCCAAGATCCCGCGACTAGCGGGATTCTCGATGAGCAGTTCTTC. Protein sequence: CASSQDPATSGILDEQFF.

The chain couples TRBV5-4 to TRBJ2-1, with D possibly matching TRBD2 (5 bases). Germline V gene sequence: CDR1 SGHNT, CDR2 YYREEE (reference sequence). CDR3 size: 14 residues. The germline V and J ends were trimmed by 0 bases and 5 bases, with 9 bases remaining between them. The CDR3 bases are TGTGCCAGCAGCTTGGCGGGAAGCCACAATGAGCAGTTCTTC. This sequence encodes CASSLAGSHNEQFF.

The CDR3 loop reads CASTPALPGEAFF. The CDR3 nucleotides are TGTGCCAGCACCCCCGCATTGCCCGGGGAAGCTTTCTTT. This chain joins TRBV5-5 and TRBJ1-1, with no clear D. Germline V lookup: CDR1 SGHKS, CDR2 YYEKEE (reference sequence). Trimming removed 6 bases at V and 8 bases at J, with 17 bases between. CDR3 length equals 13 residues.

This clone occurred a few times. This chain uses TRBV4-3 with TRBJ1-3; D unresolved. Germline CDR1 LGHNA, CDR2 YSLEER. The V gene lost 1 base and the J gene lost 3 bases, with 13 bases spanning the gap. This CDR3 region has 16 residues. The CDR3 sequence: CASSQAEFRLGNTIYF. CDR3 DNA: TGCGCCAGCAGCCAAGCAGAGTTCCGGCTTGGAAACACCATATATTTT.

The rearrangement links TRBV18 to TRBJ1-3; D is undetermined. In germline, CDR1 is KGHSH, CDR2 LQKENI. Trimming removed 3 bases at V and 0 bases at J, with 9 bases between. This CDR3 contains 15 residues. Here the CDR3 reads CASSPPGFSGNTIYF. In DNA form, the CDR3 reads TGTGCCAGCTCACCTCCGGGCTTCTCTGGAAACACCATATATTTT.

The chain is built from TRBV7-6 and TRBJ2-3; 8 positions match TRBD2. Per germline, CDR1 SGHVS and CDR2 FNYEAQ. The CDR3 runs to 15 residues. J gave up 4 bases and V 5 bases, and 8 bases lay outside the gene matches. The CDR3 sequence: CASSQVSGRADTQYF. CDR3 coding DNA: TGTGCCAGCAGCCAGGTGAGCGGGAGAGCAGATACGCAGTATTTT.

The chain joins TRBV12-5 to TRBJ2-3; possible D gene TRBD1, 6 bases. The V gene's germline CDR1 is LGHNT and CDR2 FRNRAP. Trimming cost V 9 bases and J 3 bases, with 13 bases left between them. The length of the CDR3 is 13 residues. The CDR3 sequence: CASKRGRTDTQYF. In nucleotides, the CDR3 is TGTGCTAGCAAGAGGGGGAGAACAGATACGCAGTATTTT.

The CDR3 DNA follows: TGTGCCAGCAGGACAGCGTCGGGGACGGGGGAGCAGTACTTC. Translating it yields CASRTASGTGEQYF. The V call is TRBV7-9, the J call TRBJ2-5, with D tentatively TRBD2 (6 bases). CDR3 size: 14 residues. In germline, CDR1 is SEHNR, CDR2 FQNEAQ (reference sequence). V was cut by 6 bases and J by 11 bases, with 22 bases left in between.

The J gene is TRBJ2-7, the V gene TRBV2; D call uncertain. Deletions cut 6 bases from V and 4 bases from J, with 7 bases between. The CDR3 sequence is 11 residues long. The germline V gene has CDR1 SNHLY and CDR2 FYNNEI. The CDR3 DNA reads TGTGCCAGCAGCGCCGTGTACGAGCAGTACTTC. It yields the protein CASSAVYEQYF.

The genes are TRBV4-2 and TRBJ2-6, with D possibly matching TRBD2 (6 bases). Per germline, CDR1 LGHNA and CDR2 YNFKEQ. Deletions cut 0 bases from V and 2 bases from J, with 11 bases between. The CDR3 runs to 17 residues. CDR3 loop: CASSQDLAGTGANVLTF. The CDR3 nucleotides are TGTGCCAGCAGCCAAGATCTTGCGGGGACTGGGGCCAACGTCCTGACTTTC.

This rearrangement joins TRBV6-6 to TRBJ1-1; TRBD1 aligns across 7 bases. The junction had 4 bases not matched to a gene; V was cut back by 6 bases and J by 0 bases. The CDR3 runs to 14 residues. CDR1 MNHNY and CDR2 SVGAGI come from the germline V gene (reference sequence). DNA of the CDR3: TGTGCCAGCAGGGGGACAGCTTTGAACACTGAAGCTTTCTTT. This translates into CASRGTALNTEAFF.